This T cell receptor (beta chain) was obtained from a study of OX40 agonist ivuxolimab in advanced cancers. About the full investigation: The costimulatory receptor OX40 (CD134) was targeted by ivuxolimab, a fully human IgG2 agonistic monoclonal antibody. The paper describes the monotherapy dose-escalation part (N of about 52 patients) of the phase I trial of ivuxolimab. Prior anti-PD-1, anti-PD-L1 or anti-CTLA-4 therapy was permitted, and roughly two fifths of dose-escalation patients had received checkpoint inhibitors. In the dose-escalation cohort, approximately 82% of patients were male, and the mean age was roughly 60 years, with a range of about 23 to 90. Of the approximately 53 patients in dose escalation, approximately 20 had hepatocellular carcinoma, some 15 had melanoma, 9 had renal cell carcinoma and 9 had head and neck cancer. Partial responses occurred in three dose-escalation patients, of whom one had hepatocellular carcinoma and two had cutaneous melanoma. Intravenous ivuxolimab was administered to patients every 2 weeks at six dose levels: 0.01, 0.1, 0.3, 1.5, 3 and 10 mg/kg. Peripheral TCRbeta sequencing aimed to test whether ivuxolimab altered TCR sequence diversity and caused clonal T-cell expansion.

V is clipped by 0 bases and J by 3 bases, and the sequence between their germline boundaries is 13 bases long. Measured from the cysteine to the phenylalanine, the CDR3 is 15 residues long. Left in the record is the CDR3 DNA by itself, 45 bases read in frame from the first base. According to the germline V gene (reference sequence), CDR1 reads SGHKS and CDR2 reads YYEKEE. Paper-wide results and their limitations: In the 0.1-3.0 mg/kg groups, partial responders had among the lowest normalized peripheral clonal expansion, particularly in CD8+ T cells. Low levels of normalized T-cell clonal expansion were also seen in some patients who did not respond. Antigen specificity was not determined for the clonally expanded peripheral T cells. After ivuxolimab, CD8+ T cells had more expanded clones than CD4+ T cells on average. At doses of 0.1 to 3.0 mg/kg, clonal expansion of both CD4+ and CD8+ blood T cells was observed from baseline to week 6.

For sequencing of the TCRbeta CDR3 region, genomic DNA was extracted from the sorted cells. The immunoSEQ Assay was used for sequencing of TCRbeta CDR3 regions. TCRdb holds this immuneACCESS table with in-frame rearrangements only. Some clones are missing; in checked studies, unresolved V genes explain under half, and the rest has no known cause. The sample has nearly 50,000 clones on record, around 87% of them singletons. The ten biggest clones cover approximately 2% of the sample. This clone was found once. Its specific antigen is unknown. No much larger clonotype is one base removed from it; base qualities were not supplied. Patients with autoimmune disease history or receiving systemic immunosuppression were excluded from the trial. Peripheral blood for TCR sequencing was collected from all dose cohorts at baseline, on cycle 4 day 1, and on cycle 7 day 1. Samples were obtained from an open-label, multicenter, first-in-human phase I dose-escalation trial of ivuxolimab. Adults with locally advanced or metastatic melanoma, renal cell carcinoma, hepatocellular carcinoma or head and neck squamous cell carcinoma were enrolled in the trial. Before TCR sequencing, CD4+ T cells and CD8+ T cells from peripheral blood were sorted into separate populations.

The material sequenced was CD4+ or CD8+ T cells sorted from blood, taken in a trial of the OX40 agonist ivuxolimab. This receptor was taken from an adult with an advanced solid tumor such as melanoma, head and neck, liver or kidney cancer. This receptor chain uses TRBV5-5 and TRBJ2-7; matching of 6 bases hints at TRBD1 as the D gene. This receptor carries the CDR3 CASSLGLTGFYEQYF. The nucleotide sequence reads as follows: TGTGCCAGCAGCTTGGGGCTAACAGGGTTCTACGAGCAGTACTTC.